The rows below give T cell receptor beta chains drawn from one sample of a study of blood T cells in healthy people across ages. TCRdb re-analysed the 5' RACE reads in MiXCR, keeping a single row per CDR3 protein. This repertoire shows 1.4 million or so distinct CDR3 sequences, 40% to 45% found once; its top ten account for about 4%. Input material: blood. The origin of the receptors is a woman between 18 and 29 years old in good health. The CDR3 runs from the conserved cysteine through the conserved F or W. A D gene is named only where the DNA matches it firmly. Expanded clones are given a class, and other clones once, few, many or no size at all.

>TRBV20-1|.|TRBJ2-3|14|.
TGCAGTGTCCGGTCGGGACTCCCCAGGGATACGCAGTATTTT
CSVRSGLPRDTQYF
>TRBV20-1|.|TRBJ2-1|13|few
TGCAGTGCTAGAGATTGGGAGTACAATGAGCAGTTCTTC
CSARDWEYNEQFF
>TRBV12-3/TRBV12-4|.|TRBJ2-5|15|.
TGTGCCAGCAGTTTAGCGGGGGCCCCTCAGGAGACCCAGTACTTC
CASSLAGAPQETQYF
>TRBV12-3/TRBV12-4|TRBD1|TRBJ2-5|13|.
TGTGCCAGCAGTGCAGACAGGGGGTTTGAGCAGTACTTC
CASSADRGFEQYF
>TRBV7-2|TRBD1|TRBJ1-2|13|few
TGTGCCAGCAGCTCGGACAGGGTTACCGGCTACACCTTC
CASSSDRVTGYTF
>TRBV7-2|.|TRBJ1-6|15|.
TGTGCCAGCAGCTCTAGACAGGCTATTAATTCACCCCTCCACTTT
CASSSRQAINSPLHF
>TRBV20-1|TRBD2|TRBJ2-7|14|.
TGCAGTGTTAGTAGGGGAGGGAGTTCCTACGAGCAGTACTTC
CSVSRGGSSYEQYF
>TRBV20-1|.|TRBJ1-1|12|few
TGCAGTGCTAGTTCCAGGAACACTGAAGCTTTCTTT
CSASSRNTEAFF
>TRBV20-1|TRBD1|TRBJ2-1|14|.
TGCAGTGCTAGAGGGGACAGGGCCTACAATGAGCAGTTCTTC
CSARGDRAYNEQFF
>TRBV24-1|.|TRBJ2-3|22|.
TGTGCCACCAGTGATTTGTGGGGGACCAGCGCCGAATCTGAACAGGACACAGATACGCAGTATTTT
CATSDLWGTSAESEQDTDTQYF
>TRBV6-6|.|TRBJ1-1|14|once
TGTGCCAGCAGTTACCCAGGAGTGAACACTGAAGCTTTCTTT
CASSYPGVNTEAFF
>TRBV7-9|.|TRBJ2-7|15|.
TGTGCCAGCAGCTCCCCGGCGGGTCTCGACTACGAGCAGTACTTC
CASSSPAGLDYEQYF
>TRBV6-5|.|TRBJ2-1|14|many
TGTGCCAGCAGTAGCGCAAGCTCCTACAATGAGCAGTTCTTC
CASSSASSYNEQFF